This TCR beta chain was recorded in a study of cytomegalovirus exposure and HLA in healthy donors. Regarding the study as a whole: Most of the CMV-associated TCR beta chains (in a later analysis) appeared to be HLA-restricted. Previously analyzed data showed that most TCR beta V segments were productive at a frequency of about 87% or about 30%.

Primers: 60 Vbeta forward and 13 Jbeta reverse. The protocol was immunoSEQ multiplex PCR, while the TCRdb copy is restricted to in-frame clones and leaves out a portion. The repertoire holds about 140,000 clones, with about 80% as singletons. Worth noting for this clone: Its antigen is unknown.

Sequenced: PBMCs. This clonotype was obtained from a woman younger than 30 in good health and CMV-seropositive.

CDR3 sequence: CASSPDSLYEQYF. In DNA, the CDR3 is TGTGCCAGCAGCCCGGACAGCCTCTACGAGCAGTACTTC. V is TRBV7-9 and J is TRBJ2-7; TRBD1 might be the D (6 bases). CDR3 length: 13 amino acids. The germline V gene has CDR1 SEHNR and CDR2 FQNEAQ (reference sequence). Trimming removed 5 bases at V and 3 bases at J, with 11 bases between.